This entry lists 32 T cell receptor beta chains sequenced from one sample in a study of post-analysis software for immune sequencing data. Study-level points and caveats: Compared with controls, patients had more of about five TRBV segments, including TRBV5-6, TRBV5-1 and TRBV20-1.

The antigens of these receptors remain unknown. TCR beta cDNA libraries included unique molecular identifiers. TCRdb fed the PCR reads into MiXCR, producing one record per CDR3 protein. The sample consists of about 820,000 distinct CDR3 sequences, approximately 53% of them appearing once. The sequenced sample was blood. The receptors come from a girl aged 5-17 years with multiple sclerosis.

This clonotype was detected a few times. This rearrangement joins TRBV7-9 to TRBJ2-1, with 7 positions matching TRBD2. The germline V gene encodes CDR1 SEHNR and CDR2 FQNEAQ (reference sequence). The CDR3 covers 13 residues. V shed 5 bases and J 12 bases; nucleotides not matched to a gene: 10. The CDR3 region has the DNA TGTGCCAGCAGCGCACCGGGGGGATTGTGGCAGTTCTTC. It translates to CASSAPGGLWQFF.

The chain carries TRBV7-9 and TRBJ2-6; no clear D. The V gene's germline CDR1 is SEHNR and CDR2 FQNEAQ (reference sequence). This CDR3 has 18 amino acids. V lost 0 bases to trimming and J lost 2 bases, with 14 bases between them. CDR3 sequence reads: CASSLALTKIAGANVLTF. The CDR3 DNA follows: TGTGCCAGCAGCTTAGCCCTCACAAAGATTGCTGGGGCCAACGTCCTGACTTTC.

This CDR3 reads CASSVMGPSTNEKLFF. CDR3 bases: TGTGCCAGCAGTGTGATGGGGCCGAGCACCAATGAAAAACTGTTTTTT. The gene calls are TRBV2 and TRBJ1-4; D may be TRBD1 (5 bases). Germline V gene data show CDR1 as SNHLY and CDR2 as FYNNEI. The CDR3 has 16 residues. V was pared by 4 bases and J by 5 bases, with 17 bases between.

The CDR3 DNA is TGCAGCGTTGGGGAGGGCTACACCTTC. This encodes CSVGEGYTF. V gene TRBV29-1 combines with J gene TRBJ1-2, with unresolved D. Germline V CDR1 and CDR2: SQVTM, ANQGSEA. V gave up 4 bases and J gave up 8 bases, with 5 bases separating them. The CDR3 spans 9 residues.

V usage is TRBV20-1 and J usage is TRBJ2-1; 8 bases are shared with TRBD2. The CDR3 spans 16 residues. V dropped 4 bases and J dropped 0; count of bases not matched to a gene: 8. From germline, CDR1 is DFQATT and CDR2 SNEGSKA (reference sequence). CDR3: CSAIRPGLVSYNEQFF. As DNA, the CDR3 is TGCAGTGCTATTCGCCCGGGACTAGTCTCCTACAATGAGCAGTTCTTC.

The chain employs TRBV12-3 or TRBV12-4 and TRBJ2-7, with 9 positions matching TRBD2. CDR3 length: 14 amino acids. Trimming took 5 bases from V and 5 from J; bases not matched to a gene: 7. CDR3 loop: CASSRREGRDEQYF. CDR3 DNA sequence: TGTGCCAGCAGTCGGCGGGAGGGCCGCGACGAGCAGTACTTC.

The CDR3 DNA follows: TGCAGTGCTAGCCGGGAATGGCCCCTCGGCTACGAGCAGTACTTC. This codes for CSASREWPLGYEQYF. V and J are TRBV20-1 and TRBJ2-7, with D perhaps matching TRBD2 (5 bases). The CDR3 totals 15 residues. V was clipped by 3 bases and J by 3 bases, with 18 bases between them. Germline CDR1 DFQATT, CDR2 SNEGSKA (reference sequence).

The rearrangement links TRBV10-3 to TRBJ2-1, with D possibly being TRBD2 (6 bases). The J call may be mistaken, given a closer DNA end match to TRBJ2-7. CDR1 is ENHRY and CDR2 is SYGVKD in the germline V gene. The CDR3 contains 13 residues. The CDR3 DNA sequence: TGTGCCATCAATCCCGGGACTTTCTACGAGCAGTACTTC. It specifies CAINPGTFYEQYF.

This clonotype has a handful of counts. The chain links TRBV7-8 to TRBJ2-5; no reliable D call. V dropped 5 bases and J dropped 7 bases, with 14 bases sitting between them. This CDR3 has 13 amino acids. Germline CDR1 is SGHVS and CDR2 is FQNEAQ. The CDR3 nucleotides read TGTGCCAGCAGCATTCCGGGTGTGGGGACCCAGTACTTC. It yields the protein CASSIPGVGTQYF.

This chain joins TRBV6-6 and TRBJ2-4, with D unclear. The CDR3 consists of 13 residues. The germline V gene encodes CDR1 MNHNY and CDR2 SVGAGI (reference sequence). Trimming removed 2 bases at V and 4 bases at J, with 6 bases between. The DNA for the CDR3 is TGTGCCAGCAGTTACGTCCCGAAAAACATTCAGTACTTC. This sequence encodes CASSYVPKNIQYF.

This clonotype has a single count. The chain couples TRBV7-2 to TRBJ2-7, with D uncertain. Trimming removed 5 bases at V and 7 bases at J, with 12 bases between. Germline CDR1 is SGHTA and CDR2 is FQGNSA. The CDR3 is 12 amino acids. CDR3 residues: CASSLPFGEQYF. CDR3 coding DNA: TGTGCCAGCAGCCTCCCTTTCGGAGAGCAGTACTTC.

The V call is TRBV7-9, the J call TRBJ2-1, with 8 bases that match TRBD1. The CDR3 extends over 15 amino acids. V lost 1 base to trimming and J lost 7 bases; unmatched junction nucleotides: 6. Per germline, CDR1 SEHNR and CDR2 FQNEAQ (reference sequence). CDR3 DNA: TGTGCCAGCAGCTTAGGCCGGACAGGGTGGAATGAGCAGTTCTTC. It translates to CASSLGRTGWNEQFF.

The chain couples TRBV7-6 to TRBJ2-1; 8 bases map to TRBD2. Losses at the gene ends were 1 base for V and 3 bases for J; bases not matched to a gene: 2. The germline V gene has CDR1 SGHVS and CDR2 FNYEAQ. This CDR3 comprises 15 residues. CDR3: CASSLVREDYNEQFF. In nucleotides, the CDR3 is TGTGCCAGCAGCTTAGTGCGGGAGGACTACAATGAGCAGTTCTTC. Full variable domain (rest looked up from reference TRBV7-6 and TRBJ2-1): GAGVSQSPRYKVTKRGQDVALRCDPISGHVSLYWYRQALGQGPEFLTYFNYEAQQDKSGLPNDRFSAERPEGSISTLTIQRTEQRDSAMYRCASSLVREDYNEQFFGPGTRLTVL.

This clonotype was found a few times. This chain uses TRBV29-1 with TRBJ2-5; maybe TRBD1 (6 bases). The V end was cut by 2 bases, the J end by 3 bases, with 10 bases between. Germline values: CDR1 SQVTM, CDR2 ANQGSEA. The CDR3 sequence is 13 residues long. The CDR3 nucleotides are TGCAGCGTTGAAAGGGCAGGGGAAGAGACCCAGTACTTC. This codes for CSVERAGEETQYF.

The table lists this clonotype with a few counts. For the CDR3, the DNA is TGCGCCAGCAGCCAAGATCCGGACAGCCACTACGAGCAGTACTTC. Residues: CASSQDPDSHYEQYF. This chain joins TRBV4-1 and TRBJ2-7, with D possibly being TRBD1 (6 bases). Germline CDR1 is MGHRA and CDR2 is YSYEKL. Trimming shortened V by 0 bases and J by 3 bases, and 12 bases separated the two germline ends. This CDR3 spans 15 amino acids.

This chain connects TRBV7-3 to TRBJ2-1; D is undetermined. The V end lost 2 bases, the J end lost 3 bases, and 11 bases lay between the germline ends. The CDR3 contains 15 residues. Germline V gene sequence: CDR1 SGHTA, CDR2 FQGTGA. CDR3 in amino acids: CASSLGPQSYNEQFF. The DNA for the CDR3 is TGTGCCAGCAGCTTAGGTCCCCAGAGCTACAATGAGCAGTTCTTC.

This sequence joins TRBV29-1 and TRBJ2-1; TRBD2 is a possible D gene (6 bases). The CDR3 covers 16 residues. Germline CDR1 is SQVTM and CDR2 is ANQGSEA. Trimming left V 5 bases short and J 9 bases short, with 26 bases between. As DNA, the CDR3 is TGCAGCGTTAAAATTTGGTGGGGAACGGACTATGGTGAGCAGTTCTTC. Protein sequence: CSVKIWWGTDYGEQFF.

The V gene is TRBV15, the J gene TRBJ2-7; the match to TRBD2 covers 10 bases. This CDR3 is built from 16 residues. The V gene end was trimmed by 5 bases and the J gene end by 10 bases; junction bases not matched to a gene: 17. CDR1 LNHNV and CDR2 YYDKDF come from the germline V gene (reference sequence). In nucleotides, the CDR3 is TGTGCCACCAGCCGACCTCTAGGACTAGCGGAGGAGATCCAGTACTTC. Its protein is CATSRPLGLAEEIQYF.

The chain recombines TRBV9 with TRBJ1-2; D is perhaps TRBD1 (6 bases). This CDR3 comprises 15 residues. V was cut by 3 bases and J by 6 bases, with 18 bases left in between. Germline V CDR1 and CDR2: SGDLS, YYNGEE. CDR3 in amino acids: CASSGGGDRSNGYTF. DNA for the CDR3: TGTGCCAGCAGCGGGGGGGGAGACAGGAGTAATGGCTACACCTTC.

This chain uses TRBV29-1 with TRBJ1-1; no clear D gene. Germline assignment: CDR1 SQVTM and CDR2 ANQGSEA. The CDR3 sequence is 13 residues long. V lost 5 bases to trimming and J lost 3 bases, with 13 bases between them. This chain's CDR3 is CSVHYGIDTEAFF. CDR3 in DNA: TGCAGCGTTCATTACGGGATCGACACTGAAGCTTTCTTT.

This clonotype was observed a few times. J is TRBJ2-3 and V is TRBV4-1, with 7 positions matching TRBD1. This CDR3 spans 16 amino acids. V shed 5 bases, J shed 0 bases, and the junction held 8 bases outside the gene matches. Germline values: CDR1 MGHRA, CDR2 YSYEKL. CDR3 loop: CASSSHSGQSTDTQYF. The DNA for the CDR3 is TGCGCCAGCAGCTCACACTCGGGACAGAGCACAGATACGCAGTATTTT.

V usage is TRBV9 and J usage is TRBJ2-1; D gene unclear. This CDR3 contains 12 residues. Germline V gives CDR1 SGDLS, CDR2 YYNGEE. Trimming left V 4 bases short and J 3 bases short, with 5 bases between. This CDR3 is CASSNNYNEQFF. The CDR3 nucleotides are TGTGCCAGCAGCAATAACTACAATGAGCAGTTCTTC.

This clonotype was seen a handful of times. CDR3 amino acids: CASSQVSVLYGYTF. The CDR3 coding sequence is TGTGCCAGCAGCCAGGTCAGCGTACTCTATGGCTACACCTTC. The V gene is TRBV7-9, the J gene TRBJ1-2, with D unclear. The CDR3 is made up of 14 amino acids. Trimming removed 5 bases from V and 4 bases from J, with 14 bases in between. Per germline, CDR1 SEHNR and CDR2 FQNEAQ (reference sequence).

The chain has TRBV4-1 and TRBJ2-5; TRBD1 or TRBD2 may be the D gene (5 bases each). CDR1 MGHRA and CDR2 YSYEKL come from the germline V gene. This CDR3 contains 14 residues. V lost 0 bases and J lost 4, with 9 bases in between. The CDR3: CASSQDKRGETQYF. The DNA for the CDR3 is TGCGCCAGCAGCCAAGATAAGAGGGGAGAGACCCAGTACTTC.

The chain has TRBV13 and TRBJ2-7, with D maybe TRBD2 (5 bases). The DNA end favors TRBJ2-5, so the J call may be wrong. The CDR3 covers 13 residues. Per the germline V gene, CDR1 is PRHDT and CDR2 is FYEKMQ (reference sequence). The CDR3 here is CASSSPRGETQYF. The CDR3 DNA is TGTGCCAGCTCGTCACCCCGGGGAGAGACCCAGTACTTC.

This clonotype came up a few times. V and J are TRBV4-1 and TRBJ1-5; D unresolved. V lost 5 bases, J lost 6 bases, and 17 bases lay in between. The CDR3 runs to 15 residues. Germline V CDR1 and CDR2: MGHRA, YSYEKL. CDR3 bases: TGCGCCAGCAGCTTAGACCCCGGTCAAGTTCAGCCCCAGCATTTT. Amino acids: CASSLDPGQVQPQHF.

This clonotype has just a few counts. The genes are TRBV7-8 and TRBJ2-7; 9 bases map to TRBD2. The germline V gene has CDR1 SGHVS and CDR2 FQNEAQ. The CDR3 is made up of 16 amino acids. The J segment lost 7 bases and the V segment lost 1 base, leaving 11 bases of the junction unmatched. This CDR3 reads CASSLGSSGIYNEQYF. For the CDR3, the DNA is TGTGCCAGCAGCTTAGGGTCTAGCGGGATTTACAATGAGCAGTACTTC.

The table lists this clonotype with a few counts. The V and J genes are TRBV20-1 and TRBJ2-1; 8 bases are shared with TRBD2. CDR3 length: 16 amino acids. Germline trimming cut 1 base from V and 3 bases from J; bases unmatched to any gene: 8. The germline V gene has CDR1 DFQATT and CDR2 SNEGSKA (reference sequence). Here the CDR3 reads CSARGIGGVLYNEQFF. CDR3 nucleotide sequence: TGCAGTGCTAGAGGCATCGGGGGGGTTCTCTACAATGAGCAGTTCTTC.

This clonotype was seen only a few times. The V gene is TRBV11-1, the J gene TRBJ1-1, with TRBD1 matching 8 bases. The CDR3 covers 15 residues. Germline CDR1 is SGHAT and CDR2 is FQDESV (reference sequence). V was clipped by 3 bases and J by 0 bases; unmatched bases: 3. DNA of the CDR3: TGTGCCAGCAGCTTGTCAGGGGGCATGAACACTGAAGCTTTCTTT. Translating gives CASSLSGGMNTEAFF.

The sample holds a few counts of this clonotype. The J gene is TRBJ1-5, the V gene TRBV29-1; D gene ambiguous. CDR3 length: 13 amino acids. The V end lost 6 bases, the J end lost 5 bases, and 14 bases lay between the germline ends. Looked up from germline, CDR1 is SQVTM and CDR2 is ANQGSEA. The CDR3 DNA reads as TGCAGCGTCGCTATTTCAGACGATCAGCCCCAGCATTTT. It codes for CSVAISDDQPQHF.

A few counts support this clonotype. V and J are TRBV5-1 and TRBJ2-1; D perhaps matches TRBD1 (8 bases). Trimming stripped 2 bases from V and 6 bases from J, with 15 bases between. This CDR3 contains 15 residues. Germline V CDR1 and CDR2: SGHRS, YFSETQ. CDR3 sequence (DNA): TGCGCCAGCAGCTTACAACAGGGGGGGGTCAATGAGCAGTTCTTC. This codes for CASSLQQGGVNEQFF.

The CDR3 loop reads CSARDRRCGIQYF. The DNA of the CDR3 is TGCAGTGCTAGAGATCGGCGGTGTGGCATCCAGTACTTC. This chain connects TRBV20-1 to TRBJ2-4; no firm D call. Trimming removed 0 bases at V and 13 bases at J, with 16 bases between. CDR3 length equals 13 residues. CDR1 and CDR2 (germline): DFQATT, SNEGSKA (reference sequence).